These 20 T cell receptor beta chains came from one sample sequenced in a study of human T cells and chemical hapten exposure. TCRdb analysed the RACE reads with MiXCR anew, one entry per CDR3 protein. The sample shows about 380,000 distinct CDR3 sequences, around 6% of them seen only once. Time point noted: patch test 2, 6 weeks after DPC sensitization. Regarding treatment: therapeutic diphenylcyclopropenone sensitization with weekly scalp DPC. This sample comprised whole blood, obtained in connection with sensitization to the hapten diphenylcyclopropenone (DPC). The source is a woman aged 18 to 35 with alopecia areata. Some clones in this sample may be carry-over from other donors' samples.

The genes are TRBV27 and TRBJ2-6, with TRBD2 as a possible D gene (5 bases). V lost 0 bases and J lost 2, with 11 bases in between. The CDR3 is 17 amino acids. Germline V lookup: CDR1 MNHEY, CDR2 SMNVEV (reference sequence). CDR3 bases: TGTGCCAGCAGTTTATCGGGAGAACGCCCTGGGGCCAACGTCCTGACTTTC. Its protein product is CASSLSGERPGANVLTF.

The chain combines TRBV29-1 with TRBJ1-2, with TRBD1 identical over 7 bases. The germline V gene has CDR1 SQVTM and CDR2 ANQGSEA. The CDR3 length is 13 residues. The J segment lost 6 bases and the V segment lost 5 bases, leaving 9 bases of the junction unmatched. CDR3 region: CSVLVSGGNGYTF. The CDR3 nucleotides are TGCAGCGTTCTTGTGTCAGGGGGTAATGGCTACACCTTC.

This clonotype was recorded at least ten times. This chain joins TRBV7-2 and TRBJ2-4; D not resolved. V lost 5 bases, J lost 0 bases, and 14 bases lay in between. The V gene's germline CDR1 is SGHTA and CDR2 FQGNSA. The CDR3 has 16 amino acids. CDR3 sequence reads: CASSGESSLAKNIQYF. The CDR3, as DNA: TGTGCCAGCAGCGGTGAAAGTTCCCTAGCCAAAAACATTCAGTACTTC.

A note on this clonotype: A much larger clone differs by one base, so this may be a read error. The chain couples TRBV4-2 to TRBJ1-2; possible D gene TRBD1, 5 bases. Germline CDR1 LGHNA, CDR2 YNFKEQ. The CDR3 loop spans 14 amino acids. V was shortened by 2 bases and J by 4 bases, with 11 bases between the two germline ends. The CDR3: CASSQIDSSYGYTF. CDR3 nucleotides: TGTGCCAGCAGCCAAATTGACAGCAGCTATGGCTACACCTTC.

In this sample, this clonotype turned up many times. The V call is TRBV5-1, the J call TRBJ1-6, with TRBD1 matching 7 bases. CDR1 and CDR2 from the germline V gene are SGHRS and YFSETQ. The trim removed 3 bases at V and 7 bases at J, leaving 7 bases unmatched. The CDR3 contains 15 residues. In DNA, the CDR3 is TGCGCCAGCAGCTACGGGGACAGTGGAAATTCACCCCTCCACTTT. Translating it yields CASSYGDSGNSPLHF.

This rearrangement joins TRBV4-1 to TRBJ2-7; D gene unclear. The CDR3 spans 15 residues. V gave up 4 bases and J gave up 0 bases, with 13 bases separating them. CDR1 is MGHRA, CDR2 YSYEKL, per germline. In DNA form, the CDR3 reads TGCGCCAGCAGCCCTGAACCGTATAGCTCCTACGAGCAGTACTTC. This sequence encodes CASSPEPYSSYEQYF.

This clonotype was detected ten times or more. The junction departs from the called germline gene at one end, perhaps through a read error. The rearrangement links TRBV12-3 or TRBV12-4 to TRBJ1-2; D is ambiguous. This CDR3 spans 15 amino acids. CDR3 sequence (DNA): TGTGCCAGCAGTTTCGGTGGCACTTACTATGGCTACGTCTCCTTC. It yields the protein CASSFGGTYYGYVSF.

This clonotype was observed at least ten times. J is TRBJ2-1 and V is TRBV24-1, with 9 bases aligning to TRBD1. CDR3 length: 14 amino acids. The V gene's germline CDR1 is KGHDR and CDR2 SFDVKD. V shed 7 bases and J 5 bases; nucleotides not matched to a gene: 5. The CDR3 region is CATRPRDRDNEQFF. Written as DNA, the CDR3 is TGTGCCACCAGGCCCCGGGACAGGGACAATGAGCAGTTCTTC.

This chain connects TRBV6-5 to TRBJ1-2, with D unresolved. Trimming pared 5 bases from V and 2 bases from J, leaving 9 bases between. This CDR3 spans 13 amino acids. Germline V gene sequence: CDR1 MNHEY, CDR2 SVGAGI. The CDR3 region is CASSPGINYGYTF. The CDR3 DNA is TGTGCCAGCAGTCCTGGCATAAACTATGGCTACACCTTC.

This clonotype appeared many times. This chain links TRBV29-1 with TRBJ2-5; 9 bases line up with TRBD1. In germline, CDR1 is SQVTM, CDR2 ANQGSEA. The V segment lost 6 bases and the J segment 4 bases; nucleotides outside the gene matches: 9. There are 14 residues in the CDR3. DNA for the CDR3: TGCAGCGTGATCCCGGGACAGGGCCCAGAGACCCAGTACTTC. It codes for CSVIPGQGPETQYF.

This clonotype came up a few times. The CDR3 nucleotides are TGCAGCGTTGTATTCATCAGGCCCCCGCGACGAGGCTACACCTTC. Its translation: CSVVFIRPPRRGYTF. V and J are TRBV29-1 and TRBJ1-2; D is undetermined. The germline V and J ends were trimmed by 4 bases and 8 bases, with 23 bases remaining between them. This CDR3 comprises 15 residues. CDR1 is SQVTM, CDR2 ANQGSEA, per germline.

This clonotype was seen a few times. The V and J genes are TRBV4-2 and TRBJ2-1, with TRBD2 matching 7 bases. Germline V gives CDR1 LGHNA, CDR2 YNFKEQ. J gave up 3 bases and V 1 base, and 9 bases lay outside the gene matches. The CDR3 covers 17 residues. Here the CDR3 reads CASSQGLRVAGYNEQFF. CDR3 nucleotide sequence: TGTGCCAGCAGCCAAGGGCTACGGGTAGCGGGCTACAATGAGCAGTTCTTC.

This clonotype was observed a handful of times. V is TRBV5-1 and J is TRBJ1-2; 7 nucleotides line up with TRBD1. Germline-derived CDR1 and CDR2 are SGHRS and YFSETQ. The length of the CDR3 is 17 residues. J lost 0 bases, V lost 2 bases, and 10 bases had no gene match. CDR3 in amino acids: CASSFGQVRASNYGYTF. The CDR3 DNA reads TGCGCCAGCAGCTTTGGACAGGTTCGGGCCTCTAACTATGGCTACACCTTC. Drawing the rest from reference TRBV5-1 and TRBJ1-2, the complete variable domain is KAGVTQTPRYLIKTRGQQVTLSCSPISGHRSVSWYQQTPGQGLQFLFEYFSETQRNKGNFPGRFSGRQFSNSRSEMNVSTLELGDSALYLCASSFGQVRASNYGYTFGSGTRLTVV.

This clonotype was recorded a few times. The chain combines TRBV6-1 with TRBJ2-6; D is ambiguous. V shed 8 bases and J shed 1 base, with 12 bases lying between them. The germline gives CDR1 MNHNS, CDR2 SASEGT. The CDR3 spans 15 residues. Written as DNA, the CDR3 is TGTGCCAGCGAGTCAGTCCGATCTGGGGCCAACGTCCTGACTTTC. Protein sequence: CASESVRSGANVLTF.

The chain uses TRBV7-9 and TRBJ1-2; D gene unclear. From germline, CDR1 is SEHNR and CDR2 FQNEAQ (reference sequence). There are 16 residues in the CDR3. Between the trimmed V and J ends, which lost 2 bases and 4 bases, there was a span of 17 bases. The CDR3 reads CASSLPISDRFYGYTF. The DNA of the CDR3 is TGTGCCAGCAGCTTACCCATTTCAGACCGGTTCTATGGCTACACCTTC.

This clonotype was detected many times. The chain couples TRBV20-1 to TRBJ1-1, with no clear D. Trimming removed 3 bases from V and 3 bases from J, with 8 bases in between. This CDR3 comprises 12 residues. CDR1 and CDR2 from the germline V gene are DFQATT and SNEGSKA (reference sequence). The CDR3 region is CSASDKDTEAFF. In DNA form, the CDR3 reads TGCAGTGCTAGTGATAAGGACACTGAAGCTTTCTTT.

This clonotype was observed many times. V gene TRBV6-1 combines with J gene TRBJ1-4; D is uncertain. The V end was cut by 10 bases, the J end by 7 bases, with 16 bases between. Germline CDR1 reads MNHNS; CDR2 reads SASEGT. The CDR3 spans 13 residues. Written as DNA, the CDR3 is TGTGCCACCTCGACCCGACGGAGTGAAAAACTGTTTTTT. Translation gives CATSTRRSEKLFF.

This chain connects TRBV27 to TRBJ1-6; tentatively, D is TRBD1 (6 bases). Between the trimmed V and J ends, which lost 5 bases and 6 bases, there was a span of 8 bases. The CDR3 sequence is 13 residues long. Germline lookup yields CDR1 MNHEY and CDR2 SMNVEV (reference sequence). The CDR3 nucleotides read TGTGCCAGCAGTGGGGGCCTTAATTCACCCCTCCACTTT. Protein product: CASSGGLNSPLHF.

The genes are TRBV6-2 or TRBV6-3 and TRBJ1-1; 7 bases fit TRBD1. The CDR3 has 13 amino acids. The J segment lost 7 bases and the V segment lost 5 bases, leaving 7 bases of the junction unmatched. In germline, CDR1 is MNHEY, CDR2 SVGEGT. CDR3 DNA: TGTGCCAGCAGTCATATAGACAGGGTTGAAGCTTTCTTT. Encoded protein: CASSHIDRVEAFF.

This clonotype was counted only a few times. The chain joins TRBV5-1 to TRBJ1-1; the match to TRBD1 covers 11 bases. The junction had 7 bases not matched to a gene; V was cut back by 4 bases and J by 5 bases. From germline, CDR1 is SGHRS and CDR2 YFSETQ. This CDR3 has 15 amino acids. The CDR3 is CASSTGQGADTEAFF. CDR3 sequence (DNA): TGCGCCAGCAGCACCGGACAGGGGGCGGATACTGAAGCTTTCTTT.